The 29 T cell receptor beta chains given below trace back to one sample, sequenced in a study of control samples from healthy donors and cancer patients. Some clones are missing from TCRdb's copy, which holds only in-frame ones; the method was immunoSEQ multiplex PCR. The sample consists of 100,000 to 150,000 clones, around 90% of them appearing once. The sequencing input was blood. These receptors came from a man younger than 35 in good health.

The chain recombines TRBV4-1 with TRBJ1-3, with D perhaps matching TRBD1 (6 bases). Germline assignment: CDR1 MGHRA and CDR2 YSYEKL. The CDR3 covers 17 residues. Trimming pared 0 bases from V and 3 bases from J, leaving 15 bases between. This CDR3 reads CASSQDTRGSVGNTIYF. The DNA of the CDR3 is TGCGCCAGCAGCCAAGATACCAGGGGATCGGTTGGAAACACCATATATTTT.

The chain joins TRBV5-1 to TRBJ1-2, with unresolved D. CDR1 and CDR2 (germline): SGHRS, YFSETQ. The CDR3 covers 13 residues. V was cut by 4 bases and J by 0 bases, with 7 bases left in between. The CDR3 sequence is CASSEAANYGYTF. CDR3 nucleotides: TGCGCCAGCAGCGAGGCAGCTAACTATGGCTACACCTTC.

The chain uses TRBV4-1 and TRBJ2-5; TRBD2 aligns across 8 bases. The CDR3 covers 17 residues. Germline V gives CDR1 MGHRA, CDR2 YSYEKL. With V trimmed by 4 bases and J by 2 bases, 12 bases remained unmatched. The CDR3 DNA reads TGCGCCAGCAGCCGACACGCGGGGGCGGGGGGACAAGAGACCCAGTACTTC. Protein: CASSRHAGAGGQETQYF.

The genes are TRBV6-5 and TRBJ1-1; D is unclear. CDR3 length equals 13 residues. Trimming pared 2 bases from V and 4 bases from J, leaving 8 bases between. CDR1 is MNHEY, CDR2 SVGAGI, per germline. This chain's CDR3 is CASSYGGITEAFF. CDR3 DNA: TGTGCCAGCAGTTACGGTGGAATCACTGAAGCTTTCTTT.

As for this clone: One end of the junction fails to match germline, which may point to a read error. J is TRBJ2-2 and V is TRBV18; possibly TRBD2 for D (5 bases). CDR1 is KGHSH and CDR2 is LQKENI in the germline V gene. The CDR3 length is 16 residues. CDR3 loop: CAGSPLVPTNTGELFF. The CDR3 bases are TGTGCCGGCTCACCACTAGTACCTACAAACACCGGGGAGCTGTTTTTT.

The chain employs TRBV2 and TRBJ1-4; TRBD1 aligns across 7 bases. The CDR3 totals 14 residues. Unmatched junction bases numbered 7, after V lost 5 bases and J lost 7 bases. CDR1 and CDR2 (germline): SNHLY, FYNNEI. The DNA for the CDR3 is TGTGCCAGCAGTTCCGGGACAGAGCCTGAAAAACTGTTTTTT. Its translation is CASSSGTEPEKLFF. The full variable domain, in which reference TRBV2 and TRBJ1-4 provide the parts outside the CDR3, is EPEVTQTPSHQVTQMGQEVILRCVPISNHLYFYWYRQILGQKVEFLVSFYNNEISEKSEIFDDQFSVERPDGSNFTLKIRSTKLEDSAMYFCASSSGTEPEKLFFGSGTQLSVL.

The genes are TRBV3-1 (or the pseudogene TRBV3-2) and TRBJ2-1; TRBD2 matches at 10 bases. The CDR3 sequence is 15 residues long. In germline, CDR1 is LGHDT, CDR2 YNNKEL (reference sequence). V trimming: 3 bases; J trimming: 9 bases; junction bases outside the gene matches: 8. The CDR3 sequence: CASSQLASGGREQFF. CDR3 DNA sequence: TGTGCCAGCAGCCAGTTAGCTAGCGGGGGACGTGAGCAGTTCTTC.

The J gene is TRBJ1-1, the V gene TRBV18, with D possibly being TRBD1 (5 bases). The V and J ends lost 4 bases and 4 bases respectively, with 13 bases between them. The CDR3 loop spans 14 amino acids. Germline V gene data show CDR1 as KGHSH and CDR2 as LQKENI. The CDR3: CASSRPIGGTEAFF. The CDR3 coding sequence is TGTGCCAGCTCACGGCCCATTGGGGGCACTGAAGCTTTCTTT.

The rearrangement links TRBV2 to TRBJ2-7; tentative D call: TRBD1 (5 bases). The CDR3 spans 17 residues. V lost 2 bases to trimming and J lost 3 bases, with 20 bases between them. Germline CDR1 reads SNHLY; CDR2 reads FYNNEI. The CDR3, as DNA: TGTGCCAGCAGTGAATCCCTGAGCAGGGCATTGTTCTACGAGCAGTACTTC. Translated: CASSESLSRALFYEQYF.

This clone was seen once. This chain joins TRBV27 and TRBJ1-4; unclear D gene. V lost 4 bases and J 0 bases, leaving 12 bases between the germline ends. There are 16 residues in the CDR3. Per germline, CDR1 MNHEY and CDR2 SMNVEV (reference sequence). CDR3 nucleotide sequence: TGTGCCAGCAGTTCCCTGGGAGCCGCAACTAATGAAAAACTGTTTTTT. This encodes CASSSLGAATNEKLFF.

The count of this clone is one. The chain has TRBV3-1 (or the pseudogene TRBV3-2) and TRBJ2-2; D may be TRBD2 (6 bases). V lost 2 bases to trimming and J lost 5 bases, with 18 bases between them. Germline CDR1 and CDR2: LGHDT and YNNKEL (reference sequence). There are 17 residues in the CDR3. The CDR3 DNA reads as TGTGCCAGCAGCCAAATACTGGACTATTTTTCGACCGGGGAGCTGTTTTTT. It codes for CASSQILDYFSTGELFF.

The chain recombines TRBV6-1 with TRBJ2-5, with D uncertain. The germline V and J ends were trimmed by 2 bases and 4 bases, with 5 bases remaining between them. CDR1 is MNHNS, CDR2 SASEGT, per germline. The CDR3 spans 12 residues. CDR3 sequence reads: CASSETGETQYF. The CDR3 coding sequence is TGTGCCAGCAGTGAAACTGGAGAGACCCAGTACTTC.

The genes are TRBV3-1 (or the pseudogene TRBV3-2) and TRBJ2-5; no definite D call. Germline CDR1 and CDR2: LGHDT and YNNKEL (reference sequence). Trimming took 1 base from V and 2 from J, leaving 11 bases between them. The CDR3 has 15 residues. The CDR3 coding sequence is TGTGCCAGCAGCCAAGGCAGGTGGCTTCAAGAGACCCAGTACTTC. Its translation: CASSQGRWLQETQYF.

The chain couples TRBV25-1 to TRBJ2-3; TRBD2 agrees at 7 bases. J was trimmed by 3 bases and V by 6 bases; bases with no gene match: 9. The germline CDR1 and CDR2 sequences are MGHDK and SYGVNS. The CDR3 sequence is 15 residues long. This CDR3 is CASSLAGGGTDTQYF. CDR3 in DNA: TGTGCCAGCAGCCTAGCCGGGGGAGGGACAGATACGCAGTATTTT.

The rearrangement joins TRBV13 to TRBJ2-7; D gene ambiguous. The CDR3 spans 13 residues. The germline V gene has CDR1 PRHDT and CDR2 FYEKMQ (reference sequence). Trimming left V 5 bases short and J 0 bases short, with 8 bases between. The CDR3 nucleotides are TGTGCCAGCAGCCCTGTCGGCTCCTACGAGCAGTACTTC. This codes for CASSPVGSYEQYF. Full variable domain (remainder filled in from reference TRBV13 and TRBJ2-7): AAGVIQSPRHLIKEKRETATLKCYPIPRHDTVYWYQQGPGQDPQFLISFYEKMQSDKGSIPDRFSAQQFSDYHSELNMSSLELGDSALYFCASSPVGSYEQYFGPGTRLTVT.

Here the CDR3 DNA reads TGTGCCAGCAGTTTTTCTGGAAGAGTCTCGCAGTATTTT. The encoded protein is CASSFSGRVSQYF. This chain uses TRBV12-3 or TRBV12-4 with TRBJ2-3; D is ambiguous. This CDR3 has 13 amino acids. Trimming removed 3 bases from V and 10 bases from J, with 14 bases in between.

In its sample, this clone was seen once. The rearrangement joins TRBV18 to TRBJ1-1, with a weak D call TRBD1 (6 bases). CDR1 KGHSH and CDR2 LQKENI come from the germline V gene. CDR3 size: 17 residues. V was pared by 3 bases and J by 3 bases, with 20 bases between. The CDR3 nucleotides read TGTGCCAGCTCACCCGGGGGGGGCGCGTATAGGGACACTGAAGCTTTCTTT. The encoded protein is CASSPGGGAYRDTEAFF.

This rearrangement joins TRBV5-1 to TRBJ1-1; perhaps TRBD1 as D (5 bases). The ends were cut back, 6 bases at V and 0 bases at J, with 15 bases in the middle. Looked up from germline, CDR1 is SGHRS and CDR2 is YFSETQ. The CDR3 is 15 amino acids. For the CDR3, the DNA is TGCGCCAGCACCTCGGCATACAGGTTGAACACTGAAGCTTTCTTT. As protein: CASTSAYRLNTEAFF.

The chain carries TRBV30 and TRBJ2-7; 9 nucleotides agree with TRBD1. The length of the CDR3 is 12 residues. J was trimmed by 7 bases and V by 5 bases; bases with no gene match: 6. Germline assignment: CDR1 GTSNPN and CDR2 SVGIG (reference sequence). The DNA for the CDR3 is TGTGCCTGGGCTACAGGGGGCAGGGAGCAGTACTTC. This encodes CAWATGGREQYF.

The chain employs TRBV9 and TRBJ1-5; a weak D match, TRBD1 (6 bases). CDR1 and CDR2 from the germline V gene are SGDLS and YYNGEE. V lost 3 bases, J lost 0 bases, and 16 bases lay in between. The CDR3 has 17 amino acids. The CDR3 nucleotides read TGTGCCAGCAGCGCACACCTCCGGGGGCATAGCAATCAGCCCCAGCATTTT. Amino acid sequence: CASSAHLRGHSNQPQHF.

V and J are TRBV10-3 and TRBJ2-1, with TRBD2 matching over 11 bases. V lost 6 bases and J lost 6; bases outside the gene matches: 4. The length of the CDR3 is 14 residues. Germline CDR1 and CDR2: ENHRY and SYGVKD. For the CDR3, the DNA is TGTGCCATCAGCGGGACTAGCGGACTCAATGAGCAGTTCTTC. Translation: CAISGTSGLNEQFF.

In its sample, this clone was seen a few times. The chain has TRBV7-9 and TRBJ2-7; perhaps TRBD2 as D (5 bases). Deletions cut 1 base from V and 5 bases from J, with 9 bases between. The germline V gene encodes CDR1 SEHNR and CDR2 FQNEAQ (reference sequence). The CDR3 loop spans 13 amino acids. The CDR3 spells CASSLGRVDEQYF. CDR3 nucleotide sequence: TGTGCCAGCAGCTTAGGGCGGGTTGACGAGCAGTACTTC.

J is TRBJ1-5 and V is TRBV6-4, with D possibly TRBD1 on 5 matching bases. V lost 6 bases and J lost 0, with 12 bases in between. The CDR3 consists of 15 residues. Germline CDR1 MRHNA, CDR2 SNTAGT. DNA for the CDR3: TGTGCCAGCAGACCCACGGGGGATAGCAATCAGCCCCAGCATTTT. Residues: CASRPTGDSNQPQHF.

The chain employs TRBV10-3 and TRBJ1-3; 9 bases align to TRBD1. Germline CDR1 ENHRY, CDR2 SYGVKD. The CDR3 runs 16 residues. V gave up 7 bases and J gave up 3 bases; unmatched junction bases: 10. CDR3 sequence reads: CAITNGTGLFGNTIYF. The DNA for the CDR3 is TGTGCCATCACGAATGGGACAGGGCTTTTTGGAAACACCATATATTTT.

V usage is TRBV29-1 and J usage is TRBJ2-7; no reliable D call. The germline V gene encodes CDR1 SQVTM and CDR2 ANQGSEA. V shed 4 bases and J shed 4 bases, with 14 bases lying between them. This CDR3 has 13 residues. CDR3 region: CSVVPVQKYEQYF. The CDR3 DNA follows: TGCAGCGTTGTTCCTGTACAAAAATACGAGCAGTACTTC.

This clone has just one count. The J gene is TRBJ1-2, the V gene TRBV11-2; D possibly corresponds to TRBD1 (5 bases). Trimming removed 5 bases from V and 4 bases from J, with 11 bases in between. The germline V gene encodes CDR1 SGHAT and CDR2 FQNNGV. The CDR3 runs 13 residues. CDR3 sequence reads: CASSLQGLYGYTF. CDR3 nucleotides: TGTGCCAGCAGCCTCCAGGGCCTCTATGGCTACACCTTC. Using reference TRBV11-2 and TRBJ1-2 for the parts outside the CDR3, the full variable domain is EAGVAQSPRYKIIEKRQSVAFWCNPISGHATLYWYQQILGQGPKLLIQFQNNGVVDDSQLPKDRFSAERLKGVDSTLKIQPAKLEDSAVYLCASSLQGLYGYTFGSGTRLTVV.

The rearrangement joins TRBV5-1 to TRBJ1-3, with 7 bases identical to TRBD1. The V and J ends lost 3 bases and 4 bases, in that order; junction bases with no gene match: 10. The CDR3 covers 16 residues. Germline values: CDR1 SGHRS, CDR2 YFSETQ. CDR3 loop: CASSWGDSPSGNTIYF. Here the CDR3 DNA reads TGCGCCAGCAGCTGGGGGGACAGCCCATCGGGAAACACCATATATTTT.

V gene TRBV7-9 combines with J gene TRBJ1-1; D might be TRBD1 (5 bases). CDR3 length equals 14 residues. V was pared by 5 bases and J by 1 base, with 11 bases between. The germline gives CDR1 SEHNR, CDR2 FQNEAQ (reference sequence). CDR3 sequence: CASSVDRRNTEAFF. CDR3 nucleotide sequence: TGTGCCAGCAGCGTAGACAGACGGAACACTGAAGCTTTCTTT.

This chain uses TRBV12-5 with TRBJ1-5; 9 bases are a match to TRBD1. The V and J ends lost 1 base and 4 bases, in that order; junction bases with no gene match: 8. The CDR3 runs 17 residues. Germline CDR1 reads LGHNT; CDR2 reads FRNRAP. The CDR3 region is CASGLEYRGLANQPQHF. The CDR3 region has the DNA TGTGCTAGTGGTTTGGAATACAGGGGGCTTGCTAATCAGCCCCAGCATTTT.